This note documents a single TCR beta chain sequence. In the source study's methods: Reference gene primer amplification yielded estimated nucleated cell counts. The method was immunoSEQ multiplex PCR; TCRdb's version includes in-frame clones alone and lacks a portion of them. V, J and clone size were drawn from that table, and D and trimming were deduced from the DNA. The sample yields 150,000 to 200,000 clones, around 82% seen once. CDR1 and CDR2 from the germline V gene are ENHRY and SYGVKD. The V gene lost 0 bases and the J gene lost 2 bases, with 15 bases spanning the gap. The CDR3 is 17 residues long. The data are from a study of blood T cell repertoires in COVID-19. Study context: Specimens from acute and convalescent COVID-19 originated in the United States, Italy and Spain. T cells, B-cell-depleted T cells, or PBMCs supplied cDNA or gDNA.

Recruitment covered about two dozen US areas and drew participants whose ages spanned roughly 18 to 89 years. This TCR came from a woman in her 50s with acute COVID-19. This sequence joins TRBV10-3 and TRBJ2-3; TRBD1 is a possible D gene (6 bases). Sample: PBMCs or T cells enriched from blood (not recorded which). The CDR3 here is CAISESIGTGSTDTQYF. The CDR3 nucleotides are TGTGCCATCAGTGAGTCGATCGGAACAGGGTCCACAGATACGCAGTATTTT.